A selection of T cell receptor beta chains follows, all from one sample in a study of brain T cells in children with intractable seizures. Assay: immunoSEQ multiplex PCR; the TCRdb copy retains only in-frame clones and omits some. In the table there are 300,000 to 400,000 clones, over 90% of which are singletons. The specimen comprised peripheral blood, sampled more than 4 months after surgery. The receptor set was obtained from a boy under two years old with tuberous sclerosis and intractable seizures. Both conserved end residues are part of each CDR3. D genes are given only for firm matches. Size is omitted from some rows. Given values are once, few, many or a class for expanded clones.

V gene	J gene	clone size	D gene	CDR3 DNA	CDR3 protein
TRBV7-2	TRBJ1-1	few	NA	TGTGCCAGCAGCCCTTTAGACAGAAAGAACACTGAAGCTTTCTTT	CASSPLDRKNTEAFF
TRBV5-4	TRBJ1-2	NA	TRBD1	TGTGCCAGCAGCCCAGACAGGGGTGGACGGAGCTATGGCTACACCTTC	CASSPDRGGRSYGYTF
TRBV7-2	TRBJ1-1	NA	NA	TGTGCCAGCAGCTTAGGGATCGGCACTGAAGCTTTCTTT	CASSLGIGTEAFF
TRBV11-2	TRBJ1-4	NA	NA	TGTGCCAGCAGCCAACCCCTGATTCCCGGGGCACTGTTTTTT	CASSQPLIPGALFF
TRBV19	TRBJ1-2	once	NA	TGTGCCAGTAGTATACTGGCCGGGACCACGAGTGGCTACACCTTC	CASSILAGTTSGYTF
TRBV28	TRBJ1-4	NA	NA	TGTGCCAGCAGTCCACAGGGTCTGGCTAATGAAAAACTGTTTTTT	CASSPQGLANEKLFF
TRBV12-3/TRBV12-4	TRBJ2-7	NA	NA	TGTGCCAGCAGTCCAGGACGCTACGAGCAGTACTTC	CASSPGRYEQYF
TRBV3-1/TRBV3-2	TRBJ2-5	NA	TRBD1	TGTGCCAGCAGCCCCGGGACAGGGGGCTTTAAAGAGACCCAGTACTTC	CASSPGTGGFKETQYF
TRBV9	TRBJ1-1	NA	NA	TGTGCCAGCAGCGTAGAACCCTCAGGCACTGAAGCTTTCTTT	CASSVEPSGTEAFF
TRBV30	TRBJ2-6	NA	TRBD1	TGTGCCTGGAGTGAGGGGGCAGGGGCCAACGTCCTGACTTTC	CAWSEGAGANVLTF
TRBV28	TRBJ2-3	few	NA	TGTGCCAGCAGTTTTGGGGGCGGTAGCACAGATACGCAGTATTTT	CASSFGGGSTDTQYF
TRBV7-2	TRBJ1-4	NA	TRBD1	TGTGCCAGCAGCTTAGCCCCCGGGACAGAAAATGAAAAACTGTTTTTT	CASSLAPGTENEKLFF
TRBV5-4	TRBJ2-7	once	TRBD2	TGTGCCAGCAGCTTCTTCGGACTAGCGTACGAGCAGTACTTC	CASSFFGLAYEQYF
TRBV28	TRBJ2-5	NA	NA	TGTGCCAGCAGTTTAACAATCCAGGAGACCCAGTACTTC	CASSLTIQETQYF
TRBV15	TRBJ2-1	NA	NA	TGTGCCACCAGAGTAGCCTACAATGAGCAGTTCTTC	CATRVAYNEQFF
TRBV4-2	TRBJ2-7	NA	TRBD2	TGTGCCAGCAGCCAGGGAAACCCCACGGGACTAGCGGGTTACGAGCAGTACTTC	CASSQGNPTGLAGYEQYF
TRBV4-2	TRBJ1-6	few	TRBD1	TGTGCCAGCAGCGGGACAGGGGGTTCACCCCTCCACTTT	CASSGTGGSPLHF
TRBV7-6	TRBJ2-2	NA	TRBD2	TGTGCCAGCAGCTTAGCCGCGGGCGGGAGTGGCACCGGGGAGCTGTTTTTT	CASSLAAGGSGTGELFF
TRBV14	TRBJ2-7	NA	NA	TGTGCCAGCAGCCAAGAAGCTGGGAACTACGAGCGGCAGTACTTC	CASSQEAGNYERQYF
TRBV7-6	TRBJ2-5	NA	TRBD2	TGTGCCAGCAGCCGTATGGGACTAGCGGGGGATGAGACCCAGTACTTC	CASSRMGLAGDETQYF
TRBV27	TRBJ2-1	NA	NA	TGTGCCAGCAGCCCCTCACACAATGAGCAGTTCTTC	CASSPSHNEQFF
TRBV25-1	TRBJ1-5	NA	TRBD1	TGTGCCAGCAGTACTTCCGGGACAGGTAATAGCAATCAGCCCCAGCATTTT	CASSTSGTGNSNQPQHF
TRBV7-5	TRBJ2-3	NA	NA	TGTGCCAGAAGCGAGCCGGGACTCCCCGCCATGACAGATACGCAGTATTTT	CARSEPGLPAMTDTQYF
TRBV10-3	TRBJ2-3	NA	NA	TGTGCCATCAGTGAAGTTGGGGAACATCAGCAGTATTTT	CAISEVGEHQQYF
TRBV2	TRBJ1-2	NA	NA	TGTGCCAGCGACCGAGCTAACTATGGCTACACCTTC	CASDRANYGYTF
TRBV5-8	TRBJ1-1	NA	NA	TGTGCCAGCAGCCCCGCGGTCAGCTTGTCGGTAGCTTTCTTT	CASSPAVSLSVAFF
TRBV11-2	TRBJ2-2	NA	NA	TGTGCCAGCAGCTTAGGGGGAGGACCGAACACCGGGGAGCTGTTTTTT	CASSLGGGPNTGELFF
TRBV2	TRBJ1-2	many	NA	TGTGCCAGCAGTGAAGGGGGCTATGGCTACACCTTC	CASSEGGYGYTF
TRBV4-1	TRBJ1-2	NA	NA	TGCGCCAGCAGCTTGGGCTATGGCTACACCTTC	CASSLGYGYTF
TRBV21-1	TRBJ1-1	NA	NA	TGTGCCAGCAGCAAAGTCGTTCTGGACAGGGCCCTCGAGGGGTACACTGAAGCTTTCTTT	CASSKVVLDRALEGYTEAFF
TRBV6-1	TRBJ2-3	NA	TRBD2	TGTGCCAGCAGTGAAGCCGGACTAGCGGGAGTAGATACGCAGTATTTT	CASSEAGLAGVDTQYF